In this sample, the clone carrying this T cell receptor beta chain turned up a few times. As yet, its antigen is unknown. Template switching by 5'RACE produced TCR cDNA, adding a universal primer site and UMIs. TCRdb re-analysed the 5' RACE reads in MiXCR, keeping a single row per CDR3 protein. This repertoire shows some 200,000 distinct CDR3 sequences, under 3.5% found once; its top ten account for roughly 3%. This entry comes from a study of T cells after yellow fever vaccination. The study's findings and limits: Subsequent to the booster, the majority of primary-vaccination clones reappeared (roughly 97% CD4, 85% to 90% CD8).

The sequenced sample was CD4+ T cells sorted from PBMCs, obtained 10 days after the yellow fever booster vaccination. This clonotype was sampled from a man aged 18-30 years who received the YFV17D yellow fever vaccine.

This CDR3 is CASSQEEGAGTDTQYF. The CDR3 DNA sequence: TGTGCCAGCAGCCAAGAGGAGGGGGCCGGCACAGATACGCAGTATTTT. The chain links TRBV3-1 to TRBJ2-3, with a tentative D call TRBD1 (7 bases). The V end lost 0 bases, the J end lost 1 base, and 11 bases lay between the germline ends. Germline assignment: CDR1 LGHDT and CDR2 YNNKEL (reference sequence). The CDR3 is 16 residues long.